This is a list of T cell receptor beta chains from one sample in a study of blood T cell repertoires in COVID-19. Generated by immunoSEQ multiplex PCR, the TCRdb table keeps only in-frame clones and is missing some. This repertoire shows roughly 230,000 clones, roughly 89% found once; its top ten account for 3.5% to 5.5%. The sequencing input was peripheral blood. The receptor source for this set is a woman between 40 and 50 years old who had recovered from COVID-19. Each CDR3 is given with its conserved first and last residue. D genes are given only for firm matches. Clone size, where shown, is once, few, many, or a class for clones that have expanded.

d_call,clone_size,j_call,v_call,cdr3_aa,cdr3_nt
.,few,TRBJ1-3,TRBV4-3,CASSQDQGTMDGGNTIYF,TGCGCCAGCAGCCAAGATCAGGGGACGATGGATGGGGGAAACACCATATATTTT
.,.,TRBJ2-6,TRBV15,CATSREVGARGANVLTF,TGTGCCACCAGCAGAGAAGTAGGGGCGAGAGGGGCCAACGTCCTGACTTTC
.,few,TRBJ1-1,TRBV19,CASTRTAMNTEAFF,TGTGCCAGTACCCGGACAGCCATGAACACTGAAGCTTTCTTT
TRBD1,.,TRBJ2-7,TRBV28,CASSFETQGVGDEQYF,TGTGCCAGCAGCTTCGAAACGCAGGGGGTGGGGGACGAGCAGTACTTC
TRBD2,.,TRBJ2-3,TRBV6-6,CASSQTSGVGNTQYF,TGTGCCAGCAGTCAAACTAGCGGGGTTGGGAATACGCAGTATTTT
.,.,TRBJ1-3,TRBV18,CASSPDRVGNTIYF,TGTGCCAGCTCACCGGACAGAGTAGGAAACACCATATATTTT
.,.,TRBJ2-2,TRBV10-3,CAISSRGRGSTGELFF,TGTGCCATCAGCTCCAGGGGGCGGGGGTCCACCGGGGAGCTGTTTTTT
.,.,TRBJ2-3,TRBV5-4,CASSWGSPARGQYF,TGTGCCAGCAGCTGGGGTAGTCCGGCTCGGGGGCAGTATTTT
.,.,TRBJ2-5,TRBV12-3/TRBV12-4,CASGPEETQYF,TGTGCCAGCGGGCCTGAAGAGACCCAGTACTTC
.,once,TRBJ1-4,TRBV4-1,CASSQEGGTVSEKLFF,TGCGCCAGCAGCCAAGAAGGAGGGACCGTGTCCGAAAAACTGTTTTTT
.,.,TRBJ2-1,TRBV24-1,CATSLRDKTNEQFF,TGTGCCACCAGTCTCCGGGACAAAACCAATGAGCAGTTCTTC
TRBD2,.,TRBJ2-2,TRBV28,CASSTSGGDTGELFF,TGTGCCAGCAGCACGAGCGGGGGGGACACCGGGGAGCTGTTTTTT
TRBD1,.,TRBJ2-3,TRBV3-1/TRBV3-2,CASSPGTGDTDTQYF,TGTGCCAGCAGTCCCGGGACAGGGGACACAGATACGCAGTATTTT
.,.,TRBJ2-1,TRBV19,CASSLRLVGHNEQFF,TGTGCCAGTAGTCTCAGACTAGTGGGACACAATGAGCAGTTCTTC
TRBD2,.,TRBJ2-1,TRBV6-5,CASSRLAGDLNEQFF,TGTGCCAGCAGCAGACTAGCGGGGGACCTTAATGAGCAGTTCTTC
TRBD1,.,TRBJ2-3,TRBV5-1,CASSWTGSTDTQYF,TGCGCCAGCAGCTGGACAGGGTCCACAGATACGCAGTATTTT
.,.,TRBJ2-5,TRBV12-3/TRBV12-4,CASSHGLLVAQYF,TGTGCCAGCAGCCACGGACTCCTCGTCGCCCAGTACTTC
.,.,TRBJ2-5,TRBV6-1,CASSELRETQYF,TGTGCCAGCAGTGAACTCAGGGAGACCCAGTACTTC
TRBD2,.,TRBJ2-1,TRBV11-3,CASSERRPGLAANEQFF,TGTGCCAGCAGCGAGAGAAGACCGGGACTAGCAGCTAATGAGCAGTTCTTC
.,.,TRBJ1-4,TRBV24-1,CATSEGATNEKLFF,TGTGCCACCAGTGAGGGGGCCACTAATGAAAAACTGTTTTTT
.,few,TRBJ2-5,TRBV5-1,CASSLEDSLQTQYF,TGCGCCAGCAGCTTGGAAGACAGCCTACAGACCCAGTACTTC
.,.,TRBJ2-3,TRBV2,CASSEPRGRTTDTQYF,TGTGCCAGCAGTGAACCCAGGGGAAGAACCACAGATACGCAGTATTTT
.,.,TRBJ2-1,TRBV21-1,CASSKGPASGNSEQFF,TGTGCCAGCAGCAAAGGGCCTGCTAGCGGGAACAGTGAGCAGTTCTTC
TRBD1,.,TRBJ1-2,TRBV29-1,CSVTDRGYGYTF,TGCAGCGTTACGGACAGGGGATATGGCTACACCTTC
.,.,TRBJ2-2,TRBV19,CASSRVGQNTGELFF,TGTGCCAGTAGTAGGGTAGGACAGAACACCGGGGAGCTGTTTTTT
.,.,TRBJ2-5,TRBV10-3,CAISLQGWETQYF,TGTGCCATCAGCCTACAGGGTTGGGAGACCCAGTACTTC
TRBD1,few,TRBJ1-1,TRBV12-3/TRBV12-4,CASGGQGWTEAFF,TGTGCCAGCGGTGGACAGGGCTGGACTGAAGCTTTCTTT
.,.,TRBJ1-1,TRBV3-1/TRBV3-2,CASSQGPGGGTEAFF,TGTGCCAGCAGCCAAGGACCGGGGGGTGGCACTGAAGCTTTCTTT
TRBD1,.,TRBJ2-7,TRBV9,CASSRLSGTGGTYEQYF,TGTGCCAGCAGCAGACTTTCCGGGACAGGGGGGACCTACGAGCAGTACTTC
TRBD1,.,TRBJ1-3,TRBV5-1,CASSVTGTEGNTIYF,TGCGCCAGCAGCGTCACCGGGACAGAAGGAAACACCATATATTTT
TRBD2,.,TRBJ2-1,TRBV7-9,CASSSGPTYNEQFF,TGTGCCAGCTCTAGCGGACCAACCTACAATGAGCAGTTCTTC
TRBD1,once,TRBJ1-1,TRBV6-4,CASSPRPGGNTEAFF,TGTGCCAGCAGTCCCCGGCCAGGGGGGAACACTGAAGCTTTCTTT
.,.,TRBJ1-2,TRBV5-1,CASSLAEGRSGYTF,TGCGCCAGCAGCTTGGCCGAGGGGAGGTCGGGCTACACCTTC
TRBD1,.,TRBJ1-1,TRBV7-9,CASSLEGAGAFF,TGTGCCAGCAGCTTAGAGGGGGCCGGGGCTTTCTTT
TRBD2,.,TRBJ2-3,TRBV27,CASSVQRGYTDTQYF,TGTGCCAGCAGTGTTCAGCGGGGGTACACAGATACGCAGTATTTT
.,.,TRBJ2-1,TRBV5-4,CASSLAARDNEQFF,TGTGCCAGCAGCTTGGCAGCTAGAGACAATGAGCAGTTCTTC
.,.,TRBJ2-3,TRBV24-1,CATSDAGGDTQYF,TGTGCCACCAGTGATGCCGGGGGAGATACGCAGTATTTT
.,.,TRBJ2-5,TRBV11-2,CASSPGTGGAETQYF,TGTGCCAGCAGTCCCGGGACTGGGGGAGCAGAGACCCAGTACTTC
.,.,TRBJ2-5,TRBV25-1,CASSDPMGRGETQYF,TGTGCCAGCAGTGATCCAATGGGGCGGGGCGAGACCCAGTACTTC
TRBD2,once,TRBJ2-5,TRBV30,CAWSSGLTQETQYF,TGTGCCTGGAGTTCGGGACTAACCCAAGAGACCCAGTACTTC
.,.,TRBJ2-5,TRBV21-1,CASSKASGSLETQYF,TGTGCCAGCAGCAAAGCTAGCGGGAGCCTGGAGACCCAGTACTTC
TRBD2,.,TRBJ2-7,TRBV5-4,CASSLEAGGVSEQYF,TGTGCCAGCAGCTTGGAGGCGGGGGGAGTATCCGAGCAGTACTTC
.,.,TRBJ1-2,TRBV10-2,CASSESVWAGGGYTF,TGCGCCAGCAGTGAGTCGGTTTGGGCGGGCGGTGGCTACACCTTC
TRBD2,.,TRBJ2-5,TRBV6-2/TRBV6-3,CASSYSASGEETQYF,TGTGCCAGCAGTTACTCGGCTAGCGGGGAAGAGACCCAGTACTTC
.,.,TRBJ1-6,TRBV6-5,CASRRDWNNSPLHF,TGTGCCAGCAGGCGGGACTGGAATAATTCACCCCTCCACTTT
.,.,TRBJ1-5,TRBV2,CASLRDNINQPQHF,TGTGCCAGCCTCCGGGACAACATTAATCAGCCCCAGCATTTT
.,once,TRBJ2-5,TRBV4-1,CASSQDTGRTQYF,TGCGCCAGCAGCCAAGACACGGGTCGGACCCAGTACTTC
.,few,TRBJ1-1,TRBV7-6,CASSLGAGVPFF,TGTGCCAGCAGCTTAGGGGCAGGGGTACCTTTCTTT
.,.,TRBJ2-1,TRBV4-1,CASSPVTGNEQFF,TGCGCCAGCAGCCCCGTGACGGGCAATGAGCAGTTCTTC
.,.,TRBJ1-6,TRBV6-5,CASSLRDNSPLHF,TGCGCCAGCAGTCTAAGAGATAATTCACCCCTCCACTTT
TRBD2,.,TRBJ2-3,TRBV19,CASSIGTSVIDTQYF,TGTGCCAGTAGTATAGGTACTAGCGTGATAGATACGCAGTATTTT
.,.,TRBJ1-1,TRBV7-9,CASSRGFEAFF,TGTGCCAGCAGCCGGGGGTTTGAAGCTTTCTTT
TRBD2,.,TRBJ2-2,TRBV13,CASSHTSGGRTGELFF,TGTGCCAGCAGCCATACTAGCGGGGGACGCACCGGGGAGCTGTTTTTT
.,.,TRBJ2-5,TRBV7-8,CASSSRPRETQTQYF,TGTGCCAGCAGCTCTCGCCCCCGGGAGACCCAGACCCAGTACTTC
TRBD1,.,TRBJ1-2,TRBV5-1,CASSWGTGGDYGYTF,TGCGCCAGCAGCTGGGGAACAGGGGGGGACTATGGCTACACCTTC
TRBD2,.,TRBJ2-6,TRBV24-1,CATSDPGAGGLSGANVLTF,TGTGCCACCAGTGACCCCGGAGCGGGAGGCCTCTCTGGGGCCAACGTCCTGACTTTC
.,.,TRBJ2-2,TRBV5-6,CASSLVAGELPGELFF,TGTGCCAGCAGCCTGGTGGCAGGGGAGCTCCCCGGGGAGCTGTTTTTT
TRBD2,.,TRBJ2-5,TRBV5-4,CASSFRGEETQYF,TGTGCCAGCAGCTTCCGGGGGGAGGAGACCCAGTACTTC
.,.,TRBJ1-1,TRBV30,CAWRLTGNTEAFF,TGTGCCTGGAGACTTACAGGGAACACTGAAGCTTTCTTT